The clone carrying this TCR beta chain was detected only a few times. Antigen: not known. The sample comes from a study of T cells in Graves' hyperthyroidism and ophthalmopathy. Study information: The blood sample was taken at first diagnosis, before treatment began.

General study points: The model foresaw ophthalmopathy a median approximately 6.1 months prior to onset.

RNA transcripts gave rise to amplified TCR beta CDR3 regions. First-round RT-PCR of the TCR CDR3 relied on the HTBI primer set. TCRdb fed the multiplex PCR reads into MiXCR, producing one record per CDR3 protein. The sample has a few hundred thousand distinct CDR3 sequences; 16% are singletons. The CDR3 is made up of 17 amino acids. Trimming pared 0 bases from V and 5 bases from J, leaving 19 bases between. CDR1 is MNHEY and CDR2 is SVGEGT in the germline V gene. Uncontrolled infection, other autoimmune disease, pregnancy and lactation each barred patients from inclusion. The clonotype comes from a woman aged 40 to 50 with Graves' ophthalmopathy. The sequenced sample was blood. The chain carries TRBV6-2 or TRBV6-3 and TRBJ1-1; D remains ambiguous. In DNA, the CDR3 is TGTGCCAGCAGTTACTCGTTCGCCTCGACGGGAGGAACTGAAGCTTTCTTT. It is translated as CASSYSFASTGGTEAFF.